Below are 6 T cell receptor beta chains sequenced from a single sample in a study of blood T cell repertoires in COVID-19. Clones were sequenced by immunoSEQ multiplex PCR, and TCRdb holds only the in-frame ones, with some missing. Of 250,000 to 350,000 clones in the sample, 88% are singletons; the top ten hold 2.5% to 3.5%. The sequenced sample was PBMCs or T cells enriched from blood (not recorded which). The receptor source for this set is a woman aged 45-60 years who had recovered from COVID-19.

The CDR3 DNA is TGTGCCAGCAGTCCACAGGGGGTTTATAATTCACCCCTCCACTTT. Encoded protein: CASSPQGVYNSPLHF. This rearrangement joins TRBV6-2 or TRBV6-3 to TRBJ1-6, with 8 bases identical to TRBD1. Germline V gene sequence: CDR1 MNHEY, CDR2 SVGEGT. CDR3 length: 15 residues. Trimming at V came to 5 bases and at J to 4 bases, leaving 4 bases not matched to a gene.

The chain links TRBV5-1 to TRBJ2-5; TRBD2 matches at 7 bases. J lost 5 bases, V lost 1 base, and 2 bases had no gene match. Germline CDR1 SGHRS, CDR2 YFSETQ. The CDR3 consists of 13 residues. CDR3 loop: CASSLMGGETQYF. The CDR3 nucleotides are TGCGCCAGCAGCTTGATGGGGGGGGAGACCCAGTACTTC.

The genes are TRBV4-3 and TRBJ2-5, with TRBD2 matching over 10 bases. Germline assignment: CDR1 LGHNA and CDR2 YSLEER. V lost 0 bases, J lost 5 bases, and 3 bases stayed unmatched. The CDR3 totals 15 residues. The CDR3 DNA sequence: TGCGCCAGCAGCCAAGACGGGACTAGCGTGGAGACCCAGTACTTC. Its protein is CASSQDGTSVETQYF.

The V and J genes are TRBV6-2 or TRBV6-3 and TRBJ2-3; 10 bases agree with TRBD2. After removal of 2 bases from V and 4 bases from J, the junction contained 6 bases not matched to a gene. CDR1 MNHEY and CDR2 SVGEGT come from the germline V gene. The CDR3 runs to 16 residues. This CDR3 reads CASSYTSGISPDTQYF. CDR3 coding DNA: TGTGCCAGCAGTTACACTAGCGGGATTTCCCCAGATACGCAGTATTTT.

With respect to this clone: The same CDR3 can be traced to other DNA sequences in this sample. V and J are TRBV28 and TRBJ1-1, with TRBD1 identical over 8 bases. V was pared by 6 bases and J by 4 bases, with 4 bases of the junction left unmatched. This CDR3 is built from 13 residues. Germline CDR1 reads MDHEN; CDR2 reads SYDVKM. CDR3 DNA: TGTGCCAGCAGAGGACAGGGCGGCACTGAAGCTTTCTTT. This gives the protein CASRGQGGTEAFF.

The chain recombines TRBV9 with TRBJ1-6, with 7 bases matching TRBD1. The germline V gene has CDR1 SGDLS and CDR2 YYNGEE. J gave up 9 bases and V 3 bases, and 12 bases lay outside the gene matches. This CDR3 has 16 residues. CDR3 sequence: CASSASEGARGSPLHF. Here the CDR3 DNA reads TGTGCCAGCAGCGCCTCCGAGGGGGCGCGGGGTTCACCCCTCCACTTT. The variable domain in full, with the rest retrieved from reference TRBV9 and TRBJ1-6, is DSGVTQTPKHLITATGQRVTLRCSPRSGDLSVYWYQQSLDQGLQFLIQYYNGEERAKGNILERFSAQQFPDLHSELNLSSLELGDSALYFCASSASEGARGSPLHFGNGTRLTVT.